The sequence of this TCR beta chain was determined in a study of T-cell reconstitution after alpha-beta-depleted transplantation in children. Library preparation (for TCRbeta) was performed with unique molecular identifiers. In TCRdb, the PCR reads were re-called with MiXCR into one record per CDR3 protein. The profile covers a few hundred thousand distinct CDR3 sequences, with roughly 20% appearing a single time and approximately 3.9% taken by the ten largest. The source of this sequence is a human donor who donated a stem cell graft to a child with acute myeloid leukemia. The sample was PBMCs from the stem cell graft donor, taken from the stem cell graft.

CDR3 residues: CASSVGISGLAGDSYEQYF. The CDR3 DNA sequence: TGTGCCAGCAGCGTAGGGATTTCTGGACTAGCGGGAGACTCCTACGAGCAGTACTTC. The rearrangement links TRBV9 to TRBJ2-7; the match to TRBD2 covers 13 bases. The CDR3 sequence is 19 residues long. Germline assignment: CDR1 SGDLS and CDR2 YYNGEE. V trimming: 0 bases; J trimming: 0 bases; junction bases outside the gene matches: 9.